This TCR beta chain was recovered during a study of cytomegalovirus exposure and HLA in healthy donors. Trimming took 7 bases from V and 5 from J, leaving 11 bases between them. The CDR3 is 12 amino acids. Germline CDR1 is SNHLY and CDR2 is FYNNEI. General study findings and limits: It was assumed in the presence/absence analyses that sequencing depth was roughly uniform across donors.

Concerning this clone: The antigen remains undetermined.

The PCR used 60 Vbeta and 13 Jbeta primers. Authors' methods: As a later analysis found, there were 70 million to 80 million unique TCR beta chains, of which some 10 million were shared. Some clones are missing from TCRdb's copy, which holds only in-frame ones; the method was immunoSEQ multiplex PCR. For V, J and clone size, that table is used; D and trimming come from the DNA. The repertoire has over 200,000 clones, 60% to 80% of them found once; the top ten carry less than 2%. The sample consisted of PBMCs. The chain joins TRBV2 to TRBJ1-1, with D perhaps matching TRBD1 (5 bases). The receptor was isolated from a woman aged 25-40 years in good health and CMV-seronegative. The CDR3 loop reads CASTPGMTEAFF. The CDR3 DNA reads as TGTGCCAGCACCCCAGGGATGACTGAAGCTTTCTTT.